The clone carrying this TCR beta chain was detected only a few times. The antigen remains unidentified. Quantitative 5'-RACE with molecular barcodes produced the TCR beta libraries. TCRdb re-called the 5' RACE reads through MiXCR, storing one row per CDR3 protein. Of 300,000 to 400,000 distinct CDR3 sequences in the sample, approximately 20% were seen once. This entry is derived from a study of CD8 T cells in ankylosing spondylitis. V lost 2 bases, J lost 5 bases, and 5 bases stayed unmatched. Germline loops: CDR1 SEHNR, CDR2 FQNEAQ (reference sequence). The CDR3 totals 15 residues. Study-wide results and caveats: Reportedly, significant enrichment of disease-linked clones occurred in matched ankylosing spondylitis synovial fluid. In ankylosing spondylitis blood, a motif of seven to nine highly homologous TCR beta variants appeared characteristic. Earlier studies detected some motif variants in reactive arthritis synovial fluid and blood.

The receptor comes from a male donor with ankylosing spondylitis. The sequencing input was blood, either unsorted or a sorted T cell fraction (not recorded which). The V call is TRBV7-9, the J call TRBJ2-2; 7 nucleotides line up with TRBD2. CDR3 DNA: TGTGCCAGCAGCTTAACGCTAGCGGCGACCGGGGAGCTGTTTTTT. Protein sequence: CASSLTLAATGELFF.